Below, 20 T cell receptor beta chains from the same sample are listed, as sequenced in a study of cytomegalovirus exposure and HLA in healthy donors (dated by TCRdb to 2017 to 2019). Library preparation used the immunoSEQ multiplex PCR assay. A mixture of 60 forward primers for TCR Vbeta segments and 13 reverse primers for TCR Jbeta segments was used in the multiplex PCR. TCRdb re-hosts the immuneACCESS table, in-frame sequences only. Its copies lack some clones; in the studies checked, an unresolved V gene accounts for under half of them, and the cause for the rest is not known. The sample profile shows roughly 130,000 clones; more than 80% of them were found once. The leading ten clones occupy 1% of the sample. Material: PBMCs. The source is a man aged 40-49 years in good health and CMV-seronegative.

J is TRBJ2-3 and V is TRBV7-2; D is undetermined. CDR1 and CDR2 (germline): SGHTA, FQGNSA. Trimming left V 5 bases short and J 4 bases short, with 7 bases between. This CDR3 comprises 12 residues. Here the CDR3 reads CASSAYSDTQYF. CDR3 nucleotide sequence: TGTGCCAGCAGCGCCTACTCAGATACGCAGTATTTT.

In this sample, this clone turned up once. DNA for the CDR3: TGTGCCAGCTCACCACCGCTGACAGTGAACTCCTACGAGCAGTACTTC. Protein sequence: CASSPPLTVNSYEQYF. The chain uses TRBV18 and TRBJ2-7; tentative D call: TRBD1 (5 bases). The length of the CDR3 is 16 residues. The V end was cut by 0 bases, the J end by 0 bases, with 12 bases between. Germline CDR1 KGHSH, CDR2 LQKENI.

This clone has just a few counts. The rearrangement uses TRBV28 and TRBJ2-7; D is undetermined. Germline V gene lookup returns CDR1 MDHEN and CDR2 SYDVKM. The V end was cut by 5 bases, the J end by 7 bases, with 9 bases between. The length of the CDR3 is 11 residues. The CDR3 region is CASSGPLEQYF. The CDR3 nucleotides are TGTGCCAGCAGTGGCCCCTTAGAGCAGTACTTC.

This clone was observed a single time. The CDR3: CASSLAVTTTDTQYF. CDR3 bases: TGTGCCAGCAGCTTAGCGGTGACTACGACAGATACGCAGTATTTT. V is TRBV7-9 and J is TRBJ2-3; tentative D call: TRBD2 (5 bases). Germline-derived CDR1 and CDR2 are SEHNR and FQNEAQ (reference sequence). The CDR3 has 15 residues. V was clipped by 0 bases and J by 3 bases, with 10 bases between them.

The chain links TRBV7-2 to TRBJ1-4, with TRBD1 matching 7 bases. Germline CDR1 SGHTA, CDR2 FQGNSA. The V and J ends lost 5 bases and 7 bases, in that order; junction bases with no gene match: 4. This CDR3 spans 13 amino acids. This CDR3 is CASSLSGGEKLFF. CDR3 DNA sequence: TGTGCCAGCAGCCTCTCAGGGGGTGAAAAACTGTTTTTT.

As concerns this clone: Sequence at one end of the junction differs from germline and may be a read error. The J gene is TRBJ2-7, the V gene TRBV5-6; D gene ambiguous. CDR1 SGHDT and CDR2 YYEEEE come from the germline V gene. The CDR3 covers 15 residues. DNA of the CDR3: TGTGCCAGCAGCTTCTTCACGAGGAGCTCCTACGAGCGGTACTTC. This sequence encodes CASSFFTRSSYERYF. Full variable domain (rest looked up from reference TRBV5-6 and TRBJ2-7): DAGVTQSPTHLIKTRGQQVTLRCSPKSGHDTVSWYQQALGQGPQFIFQYYEEEERQRGNFPDRFSGHQFPNYSSELNVNALLLGDSALYLCASSFFTRSSYERYFGPGTRLTVT.

V and J are TRBV5-6 and TRBJ2-3; 11 bases are shared with TRBD2. Trimming removed 0 bases from V and 6 bases from J; junction bases left unmatched: 3. Germline CDR1 and CDR2: SGHDT and YYEEEE. The CDR3 contains 15 residues. The CDR3 DNA follows: TGTGCCAGCAGCTTGGTTAGCGGGGGGGTTGATACGCAGTATTTT. It codes for CASSLVSGGVDTQYF.

The chain joins TRBV28 to TRBJ1-5; a weak D match, TRBD1 (6 bases). Between the trimmed V and J ends, which lost 1 base and 1 base, there was a span of 11 bases. CDR1 is MDHEN and CDR2 is SYDVKM in the germline V gene. This CDR3 is 16 amino acids long. The CDR3 here is CASSLYPDRSNQPQHF. CDR3 nucleotides: TGTGCCAGCAGTTTATACCCGGACAGAAGCAATCAGCCCCAGCATTTT. The complete variable domain, with remaining parts taken from reference TRBV28 and TRBJ1-5, reads DVKVTQSSRYLVKRTGEKVFLECVQDMDHENMFWYRQDPGLGLRLIYFSYDVKMKEKGDIPEGYSVSREKKERFSLILESASTNQTSMYLCASSLYPDRSNQPQHFGDGTRLSIL.

J is TRBJ2-1 and V is TRBV5-6; D is perhaps TRBD2 (6 bases). Trimming removed 6 bases at V and 7 bases at J, with 23 bases between. Germline V gene data show CDR1 as SGHDT and CDR2 as YYEEEE. This CDR3 spans 16 amino acids. Here the CDR3 DNA reads TGTGCCAGCATCACCGCCCGAGGCGGGGCGGGGAATGAGCAGTTCTTC. It specifies CASITARGGAGNEQFF.

Only a few counts were recorded for this clone. The J gene is TRBJ2-1, the V gene TRBV30, with 10 bases fitting TRBD2. Trimming cost V 0 bases and J 9 bases; bases outside gene matches: 8. The CDR3 is 15 amino acids. CDR1 is GTSNPN and CDR2 is SVGIG in the germline V gene (reference sequence). As DNA, the CDR3 is TGTGCCTGGAGTGTAGGTCTAGCGGGAGTCTCTGAGCAGTTCTTC. Translated: CAWSVGLAGVSEQFF.

J is TRBJ2-7 and V is TRBV5-1, with TRBD1 matching 7 bases. With 0 bases clipped from V and 12 bases from J, the junction kept 6 bases outside the gene matches. This CDR3 is 12 amino acids long. Per germline, CDR1 SGHRS and CDR2 YFSETQ. This chain's CDR3 is CASSLGRTGLYF. The CDR3 DNA sequence: TGCGCCAGCAGCTTGGGTAGGACAGGTCTGTACTTC.

The table lists this clone with a count of one. The chain carries TRBV5-1 and TRBJ2-2; D not resolved. Germline V gene sequence: CDR1 SGHRS, CDR2 YFSETQ. The ends were cut back, 0 bases at V and 2 bases at J, with 11 bases in the middle. The CDR3 has 16 amino acids. The CDR3 spells CASSLAQVANTGELFF. The CDR3 bases are TGCGCCAGCAGCTTGGCCCAAGTAGCCAACACCGGGGAGCTGTTTTTT. Complete variable domain (other parts from reference TRBV5-1 and TRBJ2-2): KAGVTQTPRYLIKTRGQQVTLSCSPISGHRSVSWYQQTPGQGLQFLFEYFSETQRNKGNFPGRFSGRQFSNSRSEMNVSTLELGDSALYLCASSLAQVANTGELFFGEGSRLTVL.

A single count supports this clone. This chain links TRBV6-6 with TRBJ2-1, with a possible D match to TRBD2 (6 bases). This CDR3 comprises 14 residues. The V gene lost 4 bases and the J gene lost 0 bases, with 7 bases spanning the gap. Germline V gives CDR1 MNHNY, CDR2 SVGAGI (reference sequence). Here the CDR3 reads CASSLAASYNEQFF. Written as DNA, the CDR3 is TGTGCCAGCAGTTTAGCGGCCTCCTACAATGAGCAGTTCTTC.

This chain joins TRBV7-9 and TRBJ1-5; possible D gene TRBD1, 6 bases. Germline V gives CDR1 SEHNR, CDR2 FQNEAQ (reference sequence). The CDR3 is 14 amino acids. The germline V and J ends were trimmed by 3 bases and 1 base, with 7 bases remaining between them. CDR3 sequence reads: CASSFQGSNQPQHF. The CDR3 nucleotides read TGTGCCAGCAGCTTTCAGGGGAGCAATCAGCCCCAGCATTTT. The whole variable domain, filled in from reference TRBV7-9 and TRBJ1-5, reads DTGVSQNPRHKITKRGQNVTFRCDPISEHNRLYWYRQTLGQGPEFLTYFQNEAQLEKSRLLSDRFSAERPKGSFSTLEIQRTEQGDSAMYLCASSFQGSNQPQHFGDGTRLSIL.

The V gene is TRBV10-1, the J gene TRBJ2-7; TRBD2 agrees at 7 bases. The CDR3 sequence is 14 residues long. Trimming cost V 2 bases and J 0 bases; bases outside gene matches: 1. Germline CDR1 reads WNHNN; CDR2 reads SYGVQD (reference sequence). The CDR3 loop reads CASSEGGSSYEQYF. CDR3 DNA: TGCGCCAGCAGTGAGGGCGGGAGCTCCTACGAGCAGTACTTC.

V is TRBV9 and J is TRBJ2-5, with 11 bases that match TRBD1. Per germline, CDR1 SGDLS and CDR2 YYNGEE. The CDR3 runs to 14 residues. V lost 7 bases to trimming and J lost 5 bases; unmatched junction nucleotides: 7. Here the CDR3 DNA reads TGTGCCAGCGGGGGGACAGGGGGTTGGGAGACCCAGTACTTC. It specifies CASGGTGGWETQYF. Together with reference TRBV9 and TRBJ2-5, the CDR3 gives the full variable domain: DSGVTQTPKHLITATGQRVTLRCSPRSGDLSVYWYQQSLDQGLQFLIQYYNGEERAKGNILERFSAQQFPDLHSELNLSSLELGDSALYFCASGGTGGWETQYFGPGTRLLVL.

The gene calls are TRBV28 and TRBJ1-2; 7 bases align to TRBD1. The V gene's germline CDR1 is MDHEN and CDR2 SYDVKM. CDR3 length equals 15 residues. The V segment lost 6 bases and the J segment 8 bases; nucleotides outside the gene matches: 15. The DNA of the CDR3 is TGTGCCAGCAGACCAAGACAGGGAATTTTGGGGGGCTACACCTTC. This translates into CASRPRQGILGGYTF.

The rearrangement links TRBV11-3 to TRBJ1-5; no clear D gene. Germline V gene data show CDR1 as SGHNT and CDR2 as YENEEA. The V and J ends lost 5 bases and 0 bases respectively, with 11 bases between them. The CDR3 extends over 15 amino acids. Written as DNA, the CDR3 is TGTGCCAGCAGCCCCGGGGAGAATAGCAATCAGCCCCAGCATTTT. Translation: CASSPGENSNQPQHF.

The chain carries TRBV6-1 and TRBJ1-2; D call uncertain. V was trimmed by 7 bases and J by 1 base, leaving 16 bases between them. CDR1 is MNHNS and CDR2 is SASEGT in the germline V gene. The CDR3 length is 15 residues. The CDR3 spells CASTQETPGNYGYTF. DNA for the CDR3: TGTGCCAGCACACAAGAAACACCGGGTAACTATGGCTACACCTTC.

This rearrangement joins TRBV6-1 to TRBJ2-7, with D perhaps matching TRBD2 (9 bases). Trimming left V 4 bases short and J 3 bases short, with 19 bases between. CDR3 size: 16 residues. CDR1 MNHNS and CDR2 SASEGT come from the germline V gene. The CDR3 nucleotides are TGTGCCAGCAGTGCTAGCGGGGCAGGGGGCATCTACGAGCAGTACTTC. As protein: CASSASGAGGIYEQYF.